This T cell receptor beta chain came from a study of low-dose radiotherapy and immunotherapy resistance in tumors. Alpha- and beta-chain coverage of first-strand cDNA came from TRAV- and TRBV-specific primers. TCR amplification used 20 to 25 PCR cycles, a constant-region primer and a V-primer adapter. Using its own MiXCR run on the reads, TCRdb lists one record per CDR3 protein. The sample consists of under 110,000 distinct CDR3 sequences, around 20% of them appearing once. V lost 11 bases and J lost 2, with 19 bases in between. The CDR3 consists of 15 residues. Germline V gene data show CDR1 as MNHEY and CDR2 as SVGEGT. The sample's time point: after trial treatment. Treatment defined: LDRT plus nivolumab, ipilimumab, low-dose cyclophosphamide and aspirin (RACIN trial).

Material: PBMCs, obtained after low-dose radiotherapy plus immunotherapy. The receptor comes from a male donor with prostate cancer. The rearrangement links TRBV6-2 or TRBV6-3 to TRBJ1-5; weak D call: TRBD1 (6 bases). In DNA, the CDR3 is TGTGCCGGCTCCCCCGGGACAACCGGCAATCAGCCCCAGCATTTT. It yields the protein CAGSPGTTGNQPQHF.